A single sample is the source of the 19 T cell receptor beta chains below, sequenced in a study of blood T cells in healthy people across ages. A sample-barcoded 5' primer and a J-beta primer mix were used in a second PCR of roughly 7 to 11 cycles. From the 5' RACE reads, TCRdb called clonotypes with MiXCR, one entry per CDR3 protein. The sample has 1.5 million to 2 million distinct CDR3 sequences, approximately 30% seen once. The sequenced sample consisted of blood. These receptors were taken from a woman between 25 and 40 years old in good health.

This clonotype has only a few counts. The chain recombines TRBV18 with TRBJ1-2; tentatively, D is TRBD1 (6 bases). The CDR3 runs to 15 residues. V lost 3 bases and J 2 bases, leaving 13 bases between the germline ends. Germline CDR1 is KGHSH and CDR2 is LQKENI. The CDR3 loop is CASSPQGGSNYGYTF. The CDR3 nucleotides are TGTGCCAGCTCACCCCAAGGGGGATCCAACTATGGCTACACCTTC.

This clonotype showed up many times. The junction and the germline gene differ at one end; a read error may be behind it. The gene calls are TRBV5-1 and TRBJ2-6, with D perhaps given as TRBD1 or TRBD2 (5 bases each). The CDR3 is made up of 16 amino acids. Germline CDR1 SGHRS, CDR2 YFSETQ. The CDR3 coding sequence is TGCGCTAGCAGCTCCTCCGGGACCTCTGGGGCCAACGTCCTGACTTTC. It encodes CASSSSGTSGANVLTF.

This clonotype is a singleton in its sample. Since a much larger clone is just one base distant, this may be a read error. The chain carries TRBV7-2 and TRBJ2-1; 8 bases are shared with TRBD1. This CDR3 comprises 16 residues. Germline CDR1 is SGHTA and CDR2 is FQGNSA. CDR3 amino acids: CACSPWIGTGHNEQFF. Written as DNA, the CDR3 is TGTGCCTGCAGCCCCTGGATCGGGACAGGTCACAATGAGCAGTTCTTC.

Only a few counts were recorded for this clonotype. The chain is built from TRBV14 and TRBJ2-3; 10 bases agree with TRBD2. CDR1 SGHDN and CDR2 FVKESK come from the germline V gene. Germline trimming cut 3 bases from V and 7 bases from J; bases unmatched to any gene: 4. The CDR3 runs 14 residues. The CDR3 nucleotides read TGTGCCAGCAGCCAGGGACTAGCGATGTATACGCAGTATTTT. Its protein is CASSQGLAMYTQYF.

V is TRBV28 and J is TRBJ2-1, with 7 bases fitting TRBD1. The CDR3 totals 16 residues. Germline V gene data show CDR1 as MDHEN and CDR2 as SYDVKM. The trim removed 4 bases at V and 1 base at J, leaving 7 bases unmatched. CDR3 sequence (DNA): TGTGCCAGCAGTTCCGGCACGACAGGGTCCTACAATGAGCAGTTCTTC. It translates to CASSSGTTGSYNEQFF.

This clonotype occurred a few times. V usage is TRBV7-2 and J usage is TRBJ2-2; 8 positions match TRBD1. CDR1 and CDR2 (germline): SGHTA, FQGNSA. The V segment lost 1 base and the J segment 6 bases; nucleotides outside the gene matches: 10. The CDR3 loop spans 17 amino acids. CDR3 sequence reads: CASSLVRIGQGPGELFF. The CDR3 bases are TGTGCCAGCAGCTTAGTTCGGATTGGACAGGGCCCCGGGGAGCTGTTTTTT.

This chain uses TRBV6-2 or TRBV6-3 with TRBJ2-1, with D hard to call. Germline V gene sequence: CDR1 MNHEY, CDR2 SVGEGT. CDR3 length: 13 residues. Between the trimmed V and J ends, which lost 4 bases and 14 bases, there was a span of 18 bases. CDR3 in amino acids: CASSFPLSSTKFF. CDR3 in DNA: TGTGCCAGCAGTTTTCCCCTAAGTAGCACTAAGTTCTTC.

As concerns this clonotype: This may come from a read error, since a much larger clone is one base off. The CDR3 here is CSGAGTGYDGTQYF. Written as DNA, the CDR3 is TGCAGCGGGGCCGGGACAGGGTATGACGGGACCCAGTACTTC. The J gene is TRBJ2-5, the V gene TRBV29-1; TRBD1 matches 9 bases. Germline-derived CDR1 and CDR2 are SQVTM and ANQGSEA. V was clipped by 7 bases and J by 7 bases; unmatched bases: 13. This CDR3 region has 14 residues.

This CDR3 is CAWSPDGLSNQPQHF. The CDR3 nucleotides are TGTGCCTGGAGTCCGGACGGACTAAGCAATCAGCCCCAGCATTTT. The chain is built from TRBV30 and TRBJ1-5, with unresolved D. In germline, CDR1 is GTSNPN, CDR2 SVGIG (reference sequence). CDR3 length: 15 amino acids. V lost 2 bases and J 1 base, leaving 12 bases between the germline ends.

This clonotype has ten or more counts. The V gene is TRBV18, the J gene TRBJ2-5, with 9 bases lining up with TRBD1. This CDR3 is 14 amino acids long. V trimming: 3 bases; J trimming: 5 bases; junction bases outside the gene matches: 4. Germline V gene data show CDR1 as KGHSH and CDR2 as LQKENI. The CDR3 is CASSPGQGRETQYF. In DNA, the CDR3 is TGTGCCAGCTCACCGGGACAGGGACGGGAGACCCAGTACTTC.

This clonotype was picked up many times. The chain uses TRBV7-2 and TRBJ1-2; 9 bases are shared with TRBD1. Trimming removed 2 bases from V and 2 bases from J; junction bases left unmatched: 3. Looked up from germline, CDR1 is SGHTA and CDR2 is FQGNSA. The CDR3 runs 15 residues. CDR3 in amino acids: CASSLRDRANYGYTF. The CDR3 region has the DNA TGTGCCAGCAGCTTACGGGACAGGGCGAACTATGGCTACACCTTC.

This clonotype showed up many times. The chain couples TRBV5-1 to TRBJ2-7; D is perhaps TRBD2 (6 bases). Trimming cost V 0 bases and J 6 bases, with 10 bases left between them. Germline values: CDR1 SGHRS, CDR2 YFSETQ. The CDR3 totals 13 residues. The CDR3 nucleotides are TGCGCCAGCAGCTTGGCCCCCGGGAGCGAGCAGTACTTC. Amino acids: CASSLAPGSEQYF. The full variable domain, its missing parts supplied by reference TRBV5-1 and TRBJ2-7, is KAGVTQTPRYLIKTRGQQVTLSCSPISGHRSVSWYQQTPGQGLQFLFEYFSETQRNKGNFPGRFSGRQFSNSRSEMNVSTLELGDSALYLCASSLAPGSEQYFGPGTRLTVT.

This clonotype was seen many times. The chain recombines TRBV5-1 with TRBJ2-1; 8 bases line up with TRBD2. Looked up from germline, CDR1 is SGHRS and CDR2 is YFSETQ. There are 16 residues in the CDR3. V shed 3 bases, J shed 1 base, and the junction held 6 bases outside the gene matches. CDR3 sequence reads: CASSSGLGGSYNEQFF. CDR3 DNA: TGCGCCAGCAGCTCGGGACTAGGGGGATCCTACAATGAGCAGTTCTTC.

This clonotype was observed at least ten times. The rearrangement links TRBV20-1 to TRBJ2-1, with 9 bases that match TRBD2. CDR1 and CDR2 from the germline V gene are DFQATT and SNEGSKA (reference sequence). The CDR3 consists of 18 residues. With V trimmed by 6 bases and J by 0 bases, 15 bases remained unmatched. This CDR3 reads CSAPVSSGGKSSYNEQFF. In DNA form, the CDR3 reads TGCAGTGCCCCGGTTTCGAGCGGGGGGAAGAGCTCCTACAATGAGCAGTTCTTC.

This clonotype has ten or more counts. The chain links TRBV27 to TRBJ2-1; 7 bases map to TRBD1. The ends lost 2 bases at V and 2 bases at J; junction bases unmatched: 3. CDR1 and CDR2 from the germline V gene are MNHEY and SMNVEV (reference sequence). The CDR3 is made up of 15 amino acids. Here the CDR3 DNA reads TGTGCCAGCAGTTTAATAACAGGGGCCTACAATGAGCAGTTCTTC. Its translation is CASSLITGAYNEQFF.

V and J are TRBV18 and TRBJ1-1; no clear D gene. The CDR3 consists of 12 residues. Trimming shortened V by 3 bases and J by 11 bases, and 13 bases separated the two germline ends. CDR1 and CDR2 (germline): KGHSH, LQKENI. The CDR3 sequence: CASSPSNQAAFF. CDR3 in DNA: TGTGCCAGCTCACCCTCTAACCAGGCGGCTTTCTTT. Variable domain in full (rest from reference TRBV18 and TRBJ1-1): NAGVMQNPRHLVRRRGQEARLRCSPMKGHSHVYWYRQLPEEGLKFMVYLQKENIIDESGMPKERFSAEFPKEGPSILRIQQVVRGDSAAYFCASSPSNQAAFFGQGTRLTVV.

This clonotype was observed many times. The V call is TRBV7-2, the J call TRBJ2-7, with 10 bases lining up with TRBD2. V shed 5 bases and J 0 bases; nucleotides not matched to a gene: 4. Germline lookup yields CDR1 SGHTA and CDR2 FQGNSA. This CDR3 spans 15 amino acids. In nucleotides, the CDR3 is TGTGCCAGCAGCCCAGGGACTAGCGTCTCCTACGAGCAGTACTTC. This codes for CASSPGTSVSYEQYF.

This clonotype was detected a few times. The CDR3 is CSASPNGGGRASETQYF. In DNA form, the CDR3 reads TGCAGTGCTAGCCCCAACGGGGGCGGGAGGGCTTCGGAGACCCAGTACTTC. The V call is TRBV20-1, the J call TRBJ2-5, with TRBD2 matching over 9 bases. The V gene end was trimmed by 3 bases and the J gene end by 5 bases; junction bases not matched to a gene: 16. The germline gives CDR1 DFQATT, CDR2 SNEGSKA (reference sequence). The CDR3 contains 17 residues.

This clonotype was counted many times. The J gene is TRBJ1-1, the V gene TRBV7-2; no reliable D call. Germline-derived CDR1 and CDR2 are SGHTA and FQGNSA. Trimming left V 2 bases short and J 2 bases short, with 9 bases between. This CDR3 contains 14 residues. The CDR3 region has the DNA TGTGCCAGCAGCTTATCCAAAGCTAACACTGAAGCTTTCTTT. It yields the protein CASSLSKANTEAFF.